This TCR beta chain was observed in a study of blood T cell repertoires in COVID-19 (dated by TCRdb to 2019 to 2021). As for the study more broadly: Samples from collaborators originated in the United States, Italy and Spain and spanned both the acute and convalescent phases of COVID-19. The material from the prospective study consisted of cDNA or gDNA derived from T cells, B-cell-depleted T cells, or PBMCs. Deeply sampled blood TCRbeta repertoires from subjects exposed to, actively infected with, or recovered from COVID-19 were included in the dataset. A freely available public database, intended as a resource for researchers studying the immune response to SARS-CoV-2, is where the repertoires were released. The samples were drawn from the first 160 participants of the ongoing ImmuneRACE study and from 1,254 subjects provided by 6 global collaborators. A de-identified subject ID, COVID-19 status, age in years and sex were almost always included in the sample metadata. HLA class I and class II types, where available, came from metadata supplied by the sample provider rather than from assay-based typing. Overall results and qualifications from the work: How much clinical and demographic metadata was included differed by source and by participant, and the metadata was provided uncurated.

TCRbeta CDR3 regions were amplified from genomic DNA by means of the immunoSEQ Assay, a bias-controlled multiplex PCR. The published analysis was carried out like this. Nucleated cell counts per sample were estimated from amplification of reference gene primers within the assay. To quantify the absolute abundance of each unique TCRbeta CDR3 rearrangement, sequence reads were collapsed and filtered. Productive Simpson clonality was computed per sample as the square root of Simpson's diversity index over productive rearrangements. Imported from immuneACCESS, the table was reduced by TCRdb to in-frame sequences with V and J called. These copies leave out some clones; in studies compared against another copy, an unresolved V gene accounts for under half, and the cause of the remainder is not known. V and J calls and clone size follow that table, whereas D and trimming were derived from the DNA. Present in this sample are more than 200,000 clones, less than 90% of which were seen just once. The ten largest clones represent around 4.2% of the sample.

Via the germline V gene, CDR1 is SGHTA and CDR2 FQGNSA. The CDR3 spans 15 residues, from the cysteine through the phenylalanine. Only the CDR3 portion is preserved as DNA: 45 bases, with reading frame beginning at the first base. For this chain, trimming is 0 bases at the V end and 6 bases at the J end, and the number of junction bases without a gene match is 6. On this clone itself: It lacks a known antigen. Base qualities were left out, and no much larger clone turns up one base away.

Each collaborating institution followed its own protocols to collect whole blood in K2EDTA tubes. Collaborator samples were shipped for TCRbeta analysis as frozen whole blood, isolated PBMCs, or DNA extracted from either sample type. Material for sequencing was peripheral blood. The origin of this receptor is a man aged 60 to 75 with acute or convalescent COVID-19. The chain couples TRBV7-2 to TRBJ2-3; TRBD2 fits 7 bases in the junction. The nucleotides are TGTGCCAGCAGCTTAGCGGGAGGGACTTTTGATACGCAGTATTTT. This is translated as CASSLAGGTFDTQYF.